This is a list of T cell receptor beta chains from one sample in a study of tumor-infiltrating lymphocytes in primary liver carcinoma. TCRdb fed the multiplex PCR reads into MiXCR, producing one record per CDR3 protein. Seen here are some 190,000 distinct CDR3 sequences, over 50% observed once, and the top ten hold 70% to 80%. Sequencing was performed on peripheral blood. The receptor set was obtained from a man aged 35 to 55 with primary liver carcinoma and hepatitis B virus infection. Each CDR3 is given with its conserved first and last residue. A D gene is named only where the DNA matches it firmly. Rows give clone size only sometimes, using once, few, many, or a class for an expanded clone.

j_call d_call v_call clone_size cdr3_aa cdr3_nt
TRBJ1-4 NA TRBV7-8 NA CASSLSCGEKLFF TGTGCCAGCAGCTTATCCTGCGGGGAAAAACTGTTTTTT
TRBJ2-3 TRBD2 TRBV28 few CASRLRGPLSGTSGMDTQYF TGTGCCAGCAGACTCCGAGGGCCTCTGTCCGGGACTAGCGGGATGGATACGCAGTATTTT
TRBJ2-4 TRBD2 TRBV11-2 NA CASSFLAGVAKNIQHF TGTGCCAGTAGCTTTTTAGCGGGGGTAGCCAAAAACATTCAGCACTTC
TRBJ2-7 TRBD1 TRBV28 NA CAISRQGCSNEQYF TGTGCCATCAGTCGACAGGGATGTTCCAACGAGCAGTACTTC
TRBJ2-5 NA TRBV14 few CASSQAPPGETQYF TGTGCCAGCAGCCAAGCTCCCCCGGGAGAGACCCAGTACTTC
TRBJ2-1 NA TRBV30 NA CAWSVPRDNEQFF TGTGCCTGGAGTGTCCCCAGGGACAATGAGCAGTTCTTC
TRBJ2-4 TRBD2 TRBV6-5 few CASRPGGGGDIQYF TGTGCCAGCAGGCCGGGAGGCGGAGGCGACATTCAGTACTTC
TRBJ1-6 NA TRBV6-5 NA CASRAWYNSPHRF TGTGCCAGCAGGGCTTGGTATAATTCACCCCACCGCTTT
TRBJ1-2 TRBD1 TRBV29-1 NA CSVEDRGPYNYGYTF TGCAGCGTCGAAGACAGGGGGCCCTACAATTATGGCTACACCTTC
TRBJ2-7 TRBD2 TRBV11-3 many CASSPPRLAAGPPTYEQYF TGTGCCAGCAGCCCGCCTCGACTAGCGGCCGGTCCCCCAACCTACGAGCAGTACTTC
TRBJ2-5 NA TRBV11-2 many CASSSYSRVETQYF TGTGCCAGCAGCTCCTATTCGCGAGTAGAGACCCAGTACTTC
TRBJ2-3 TRBD2 TRBV4-2 NA CASNPLKAGGSTDTQYF TGTGCCAGCAACCCATTGAAGGCGGGAGGGAGCACAGATACGCAGTATTTT
TRBJ2-1 TRBD2 TRBV5-5 NA CANSLTREVYKEQFF TGTGCCAACAGCTTGACGCGGGAGGTCTACAAGGAGCAGTTCTTC
TRBJ2-3 NA TRBV25-1 NA CASSRGWNPDTQYF TGTGCCAGCAGTCGGGGGTGGAACCCAGATACGCAGTATTTT
TRBJ1-6 NA TRBV6-5 few CASSPRRQAGLGDNSPLHF TGTGCCAGCAGTCCCCGAAGACAGGCCGGTCTCGGAGATAATTCACCCCTCCACTTT
TRBJ1-5 NA TRBV11-2 NA CASSLAGGYSNQPQHF TGTGCCAGCAGCTTAGCCGGGGGTTATAGTAATCAGCCCCAACATTTT
TRBJ2-3 TRBD2 TRBV6-6 NA CAGGTFSGSRTDTQYF TGTGCCGGCGGGACCTTCAGCGGGAGCCGCACAGATACGCAGTATTTT
TRBJ2-1 NA TRBV6-2/TRBV6-3 NA CASRVSGVAYNEQFF TGTGCCAGCAGAGTCTCCGGTGTCGCCTACAATGAGCAGTTCTTC
TRBJ1-2 TRBD1 TRBV10-2 few CASSDWTGGLVGYTF TGCGCCAGCAGTGATTGGACAGGGGGCCTCGTTGGCTACACCTTC
TRBJ1-2 TRBD1 TRBV10-3 NA CAISEWTGTFYGYTF TGTGCCATCAGTGAGTGGACAGGGACGTTTTATGGCTACACCTTC
TRBJ2-4 TRBD2 TRBV28 NA CASSPSPGLAVLAKNIQYF TGTGCCAGCAGTCCCTCCCCGGGACTAGCGGTACTAGCCAAAAACATTCAGTACTTC
TRBJ2-1 TRBD2 TRBV4-1 NA CASSQKVLAGGLNEQFF TGCGCCAGCAGCCAGAAAGTGCTAGCGGGAGGACTCAATGAGCAGTTCTTC
TRBJ2-1 NA TRBV6-2/TRBV6-3 few CASSYMLRQGQFF TGTGCCAGCAGTTACATGTTACGTCAGGGGCAGTTCTTC
TRBJ2-5 NA TRBV11-2 many CASSLGHETQYF TGTGCCAGCAGCTTAGGGCATGAGACCCAGTACTTC
TRBJ2-7 NA TRBV7-3 few CASSMGGTSYEQYF TGTGCCAGCAGTATGGGGGGCACCTCCTACGAGCAGTACTTC
TRBJ2-7 TRBD1 TRBV6-1 few CASSEVPGGADF TGTGCCAGCAGTGAGGTCCCAGGGGGCGCGGACTTC
TRBJ2-5 NA TRBV5-4 few CASRFNQGETQYF TGTGCCAGCAGGTTTAACCAGGGAGAGACCCAGTACTTC
TRBJ2-2 TRBD2 TRBV11-2 NA CASSLPGLALTRELFF TGTGCCAGCAGCCTGCCGGGACTAGCGTTGACCCGGGAGCTGTTTTTT
TRBJ1-2 NA TRBV14 NA CASSLGPEYGYTF TGTGCCAGCAGTCTCGGTCCGGAATATGGCTACACCTTC
TRBJ1-5 NA TRBV4-2 once CASSQSPGHGNQPQHF TGTGCCAGCAGCCAGTCTCCGGGACATGGAAATCAGCCCCAGCATTTT
TRBJ2-5 TRBD2 TRBV6-5 NA CASGYPSGSGETQYF TGTGCCAGCGGTTACCCGAGCGGGAGTGGGGAGACCCAGTACTTC
TRBJ1-1 NA TRBV29-1 NA CSVVGWGATEAFF TGCAGCGTTGTAGGGTGGGGTGCCACTGAAGCTTTCTTT
TRBJ2-1 NA TRBV11-2 many CASSLGGLYNEQLF TGTGCCAGCAGCTTAGGCGGGCTCTACAATGAGCAGCTCTTC
TRBJ2-5 NA TRBV29-1 NA CSVLSRGETQHF TGCAGCGTTCTTAGTAGGGGGGAGACCCAGCACTTC
TRBJ2-7 TRBD2 TRBV29-1 few CSVTTSGSVYEQYF TGCAGCGTCACGACTAGCGGGAGTGTCTACGAGCAGTACTTC
TRBJ2-5 TRBD2 TRBV6-1 few CASSGRTSAETQYF TGTGCCAGCAGTGGCCGGACTAGCGCGGAGACCCAGTACTTC
TRBJ1-2 TRBD1 TRBV6-1 few CASSDGRRDRGYGYTF TGTGCCAGCAGTGATGGTCGTCGGGACAGGGGCTATGGCTACACCTTC
TRBJ2-5 TRBD2 TRBV11-2 once CARSLGSLAAQETQYF TGTGCCAGAAGTTTAGGCTCACTAGCGGCCCAAGAGACCCAGTACTTC
TRBJ2-4 NA TRBV6-2/TRBV6-3 NA CASSYTVSPGTKNIQYF TGTGCCAGCAGTTACACGGTCTCCCCGGGGACTAAAAACATTCAGTACTTC
TRBJ2-7 NA TRBV14 NA CASSQGYCIGSYEQYF TGTGCCAGCAGCCAAGGATACTGCATAGGGTCCTACGAGCAGTACTTC
TRBJ2-5 NA TRBV4-2 few CASSQDFRAQETQYF TGTGCCAGCAGCCAAGATTTCCGGGCCCAAGAGACCCAGTACTTC
TRBJ1-6 NA TRBV11-2 NA CACRGPTDNSPLHF TGTGCCTGCCGGGGCCCGACGGATAACTCACCCCTCCACTTT